This entry features one T cell receptor beta chain sequence. This sample was taken from a study of CD8+CD57+ T cells in acquired aplastic anemia. Looking at the study overall: Sorted CD4+ and CD8+ cells gave a mean 3.2 ug DNA, range roughly 0.19 to 30 ug.

Only patients with CD8+CD57+ cell expansion on flow cytometry were chosen for sequencing. Acquired aplastic anemia of severe grade affected all patients. This CDR3 spans 14 amino acids. V was cut by 4 bases and J by 3 bases, with 10 bases left in between. Germline V gene sequence: CDR1 SGHDT, CDR2 YYEEEE. According to the study, genomic DNA was the template for TCR beta VDJ and CDR3 profiling. TCRdb re-called the reads through MiXCR, storing one row per CDR3 protein. Of approximately 260,000 distinct CDR3 sequences in the sample, approximately 80% were seen once. Sequencing used sorted CD4+, CD8+, or CD8+CD57+ T cells (not recorded which) from PBMCs. The chain has TRBV5-6 and TRBJ1-4; D gene ambiguous. The clonotype comes from a human donor with aplastic anemia. The CDR3 region is CASSPVDANEKLFF. In nucleotides, the CDR3 is TGTGCCAGCAGCCCCGTTGACGCTAATGAAAAACTGTTTTTT.